The 24 T cell receptor beta chains below all came from one sample that was sequenced in a study of blood T cell repertoires in COVID-19. Sequencing was performed with immunoSEQ multiplex PCR; in TCRdb, only in-frame clones are kept and a portion is missing. Of tens of thousands of clones listed, about 83% are singletons. The sample consisted of peripheral blood. These receptors were obtained from a man aged 60 to 75 with acute or convalescent COVID-19.

V gene TRBV9 combines with J gene TRBJ1-2; D uncertain. The germline CDR1 and CDR2 sequences are SGDLS and YYNGEE. The length of the CDR3 is 12 residues. V lost 8 bases to trimming and J lost 1 base, with 9 bases between them. The CDR3 protein is CASSGYNYGYTF. CDR3 nucleotides: TGTGCCAGTTCCGGGTATAACTATGGCTACACCTTC.

The CDR3 DNA reads TGTGCCAGTCAAATTAGCGGGGCGAGGTCCTACAATGAGCAGTTCTTC. Amino acid sequence: CASQISGARSYNEQFF. The chain couples TRBV7-9 to TRBJ2-1, with 8 bases fitting TRBD2. This CDR3 region has 16 residues. Germline CDR1 reads SEHNR; CDR2 reads FQNEAQ (reference sequence). The junction had 11 bases not matched to a gene; V was cut back by 9 bases and J by 1 base.

This clone was seen a few times. This chain connects TRBV19 to TRBJ1-1; D unclear. Looked up from germline, CDR1 is LNHDA and CDR2 is SQIVND (reference sequence). This CDR3 comprises 12 residues. Trimming cost V 10 bases and J 4 bases, with 13 bases left between them. This chain's CDR3 is CATLTAGTEAFF. CDR3 nucleotide sequence: TGTGCCACACTGACGGCGGGCACTGAAGCTTTCTTT.

This clone was observed a single time. This chain links TRBV27 with TRBJ1-2, with a weak D call TRBD1 (6 bases). The V gene lost 4 bases and the J gene lost 5 bases, with 14 bases spanning the gap. Looked up from germline, CDR1 is MNHEY and CDR2 is SMNVEV (reference sequence). The CDR3 sequence is 14 residues long. The CDR3 loop reads CASSSNRDGYGYTF. DNA of the CDR3: TGTGCCAGCAGTTCCAACAGGGATGGGTATGGCTACACCTTC.

This clone was seen just once. CDR3 residues: CASSPGGRSTGELFF. The DNA of the CDR3 is TGTGCCAGCAGCCCAGGGGGTAGATCAACCGGGGAGCTGTTTTTT. The chain employs TRBV9 and TRBJ2-2; the match to TRBD1 covers 7 bases. CDR1 and CDR2 from the germline V gene are SGDLS and YYNGEE. This CDR3 has 15 amino acids. The trim removed 4 bases at V and 5 bases at J, leaving 8 bases unmatched.

The chain is built from TRBV7-2 and TRBJ1-6, with TRBD1 identical over 9 bases. This CDR3 region has 13 residues. The J segment lost 10 bases and the V segment lost 5 bases, leaving 3 bases of the junction unmatched. Germline V gene sequence: CDR1 SGHTA, CDR2 FQGNSA. The CDR3 here is CASSPGQGSPLHF. The DNA of the CDR3 is TGTGCCAGCAGCCCTGGACAGGGGTCACCCCTCCACTTT.

This clone has only one observation. V gene TRBV7-2 combines with J gene TRBJ1-3; D not resolved. Germline CDR1 reads SGHTA; CDR2 reads FQGNSA. Trimming removed 0 bases at V and 6 bases at J, with 6 bases between. This CDR3 is built from 13 residues. The CDR3 sequence: CASSLAEANTIYF. The CDR3 DNA reads TGTGCCAGCAGCTTAGCCGAAGCAAACACCATATATTTT.

The rearrangement uses TRBV6-1 and TRBJ2-1; 8 nucleotides agree with TRBD1. With V trimmed by 1 base and J by 2 bases, 7 bases remained unmatched. CDR1 MNHNS and CDR2 SASEGT come from the germline V gene. The CDR3 length is 17 residues. In DNA, the CDR3 is TGTGCCAGCAGTGAAGGGACAGGGCTCCCTCCCTACAATGAGCAGTTCTTC. As protein: CASSEGTGLPPYNEQFF.

The gene calls are TRBV18 and TRBJ2-1; 14 nucleotides line up with TRBD2. V dropped 0 bases and J dropped 7; count of bases not matched to a gene: 5. CDR1 KGHSH and CDR2 LQKENI come from the germline V gene. CDR3 length: 17 residues. CDR3 nucleotides: TGTGCCAGCTCACCACCGTTGACTAGCGGGGGGGCTAATGAGCAGTTCTTC. Amino acid sequence: CASSPPLTSGGANEQFF.

V and J are TRBV18 and TRBJ1-5; no clear D gene. Trimming pared 3 bases from V and 3 bases from J, leaving 9 bases between. The CDR3 sequence is 14 residues long. Per germline, CDR1 KGHSH and CDR2 LQKENI. CDR3 coding DNA: TGTGCCAGCTCACCTGGAGGTCTCAATCAGCCCCAGCATTTT. It specifies CASSPGGLNQPQHF.

DNA for the CDR3: TGTGCCAGCAGCTCGGCCAATAGGAGGGAAAAACTGTTTTTT. Translation: CASSSANRREKLFF. The V call is TRBV7-9, the J call TRBJ1-4; D unresolved. This CDR3 spans 14 amino acids. In germline, CDR1 is SEHNR, CDR2 FQNEAQ (reference sequence). V lost 4 bases and J lost 8, with 14 bases in between.

The chain links TRBV13 to TRBJ2-2; 11 bases are shared with TRBD2. J was trimmed by 1 base and V by 5 bases; bases with no gene match: 3. The CDR3 is made up of 16 amino acids. The germline V gene encodes CDR1 PRHDT and CDR2 FYEKMQ (reference sequence). CDR3 residues: CASSPLAGGNTGELFF. The CDR3 DNA is TGTGCCAGCAGCCCTCTAGCGGGGGGGAACACCGGGGAGCTGTTTTTT.

V is TRBV7-9 and J is TRBJ2-2; D is unclear. The CDR3 loop spans 12 amino acids. From germline, CDR1 is SEHNR and CDR2 FQNEAQ (reference sequence). Trimming cost V 3 bases and J 7 bases, with 6 bases left between them. In DNA form, the CDR3 reads TGTGCCAGCAGCTTTAGCCTCGGGGAGCTGTTTTTT. Encoded protein: CASSFSLGELFF.

The V gene is TRBV7-2, the J gene TRBJ1-4, with D maybe TRBD1 (5 bases). CDR3 size: 14 residues. V was clipped by 4 bases and J by 5 bases, with 11 bases between them. The V gene's germline CDR1 is SGHTA and CDR2 FQGNSA. This CDR3 is CASSSQGRNEKLFF. CDR3 bases: TGTGCCAGCAGCTCCCAGGGCAGGAATGAAAAACTGTTTTTT. Looking up the rest from reference TRBV7-2 and TRBJ1-4 gives the full variable domain: GAGVSQSPSNKVTEKGKDVELRCDPISGHTALYWYRQSLGQGLEFLIYFQGNSAPDKSGLPSDRFSAERTGGSVSTLTIQRTQQEDSAVYLCASSSQGRNEKLFFGSGTQLSVL.

This rearrangement joins TRBV25-1 to TRBJ1-2; D unresolved. V dropped 3 bases and J dropped 3 bases, with 11 bases sitting between them. There are 14 residues in the CDR3. Per the germline V gene, CDR1 is MGHDK and CDR2 is SYGVNS. The DNA for the CDR3 is TGTGCCAGCAGTGACCCCGGGAGCTACTATGGCTACACCTTC. Translation gives CASSDPGSYYGYTF.

V is TRBV6-5 and J is TRBJ1-2; D is unresolved. CDR1 is MNHEY and CDR2 is SVGAGI in the germline V gene. The V and J ends lost 5 bases and 1 base respectively, with 11 bases between them. The CDR3 runs to 14 residues. Here the CDR3 reads CASSRSQVNYGYTF. The CDR3, as DNA: TGTGCCAGCAGTCGCAGTCAGGTTAACTATGGCTACACCTTC.

The chain carries TRBV5-4 and TRBJ2-7; 7 bases fit TRBD1. The CDR3 contains 16 residues. V trimming: 1 base; J trimming: 0 bases; junction bases outside the gene matches: 7. Germline V gene sequence: CDR1 SGHNT, CDR2 YYREEE (reference sequence). CDR3 sequence (DNA): TGTGCCAGCAGCTTGTTCACAGGGGCTTACTCCTACGAGCAGTACTTC. Translating gives CASSLFTGAYSYEQYF.

This sequence joins TRBV6-5 and TRBJ1-5; D uncertain. The V gene lost 10 bases and the J gene lost 0 bases, with 16 bases spanning the gap. This CDR3 spans 15 amino acids. Germline V gives CDR1 MNHEY, CDR2 SVGAGI. The CDR3, as DNA: TGTGCCATCCTCGCTTCATTCTATAGCAATCAGCCCCAGCATTTT. Protein product: CAILASFYSNQPQHF.

This rearrangement joins TRBV19 to TRBJ1-6, with D perhaps matching TRBD1 (5 bases). Germline assignment: CDR1 LNHDA and CDR2 SQIVND (reference sequence). This CDR3 region has 16 residues. Between the trimmed V and J ends, which lost 2 bases and 7 bases, there was a span of 15 bases. The CDR3 DNA follows: TGTGCCAGTAGTATACGGGAGGCAGGGAGGAATTCACCCCTCCACTTT. Its translation is CASSIREAGRNSPLHF.

CDR3 sequence (DNA): TGCGCCAGCAGTTTAGTTCGACAGGGGTTCGATGAAAAACTGTTTTTT. Translation gives CASSLVRQGFDEKLFF. The chain has TRBV10-1 and TRBJ1-4; 8 bases map to TRBD1. Germline V gene sequence: CDR1 WNHNN, CDR2 SYGVQD (reference sequence). This CDR3 comprises 16 residues. With 5 bases clipped from V and 6 bases from J, the junction kept 11 bases outside the gene matches.

The chain uses TRBV27 and TRBJ2-3; TRBD1 agrees at 9 bases. Germline values: CDR1 MNHEY, CDR2 SMNVEV (reference sequence). The CDR3 contains 13 residues. Germline trimming cut 7 bases from V and 6 bases from J; bases unmatched to any gene: 5. CDR3 sequence: CASKKQGADTQYF. CDR3 nucleotide sequence: TGTGCCAGCAAAAAACAGGGGGCCGATACGCAGTATTTT.

The chain recombines TRBV6-5 with TRBJ2-3; D might be TRBD1 (6 bases). The CDR3 has 13 amino acids. Between the trimmed V and J ends, which lost 5 bases and 6 bases, there was a span of 12 bases. CDR1 is MNHEY, CDR2 SVGAGI, per germline. The CDR3 reads CASSNRVVDTQYF. CDR3 DNA sequence: TGTGCCAGCAGTAACAGGGTTGTGGATACGCAGTATTTT.

The V gene is TRBV14, the J gene TRBJ1-4; tentatively, D is TRBD1 (6 bases). The V gene's germline CDR1 is SGHDN and CDR2 FVKESK. The CDR3 has 15 amino acids. Trimming took 4 bases from V and 3 from J, leaving 12 bases between them. The CDR3 sequence is CASSPLGTPNEKLFF. The CDR3 DNA reads TGTGCCAGCAGCCCCCTTGGGACACCTAATGAAAAACTGTTTTTT. The entire variable domain, with the rest obtained from reference TRBV14 and TRBJ1-4, is as follows: EAGVTQFPSHSVIEKGQTVTLRCDPISGHDNLYWYRRVMGKEIKFLLHFVKESKQDESGMPNNRFLAERTGGTYSTLKVQPAELEDSGVYFCASSPLGTPNEKLFFGSGTQLSVL.

V and J are TRBV7-3 and TRBJ2-1, with D hard to call. CDR1 and CDR2 (germline): SGHTA, FQGTGA. The CDR3 consists of 11 residues. Trimming took off 5 bases at V and 5 bases at J, with 4 bases between the two ends. Here the CDR3 DNA reads TGTGCCAGCAGCGACAACAATGAGCAGTTCTTC. Translating it yields CASSDNNEQFF.